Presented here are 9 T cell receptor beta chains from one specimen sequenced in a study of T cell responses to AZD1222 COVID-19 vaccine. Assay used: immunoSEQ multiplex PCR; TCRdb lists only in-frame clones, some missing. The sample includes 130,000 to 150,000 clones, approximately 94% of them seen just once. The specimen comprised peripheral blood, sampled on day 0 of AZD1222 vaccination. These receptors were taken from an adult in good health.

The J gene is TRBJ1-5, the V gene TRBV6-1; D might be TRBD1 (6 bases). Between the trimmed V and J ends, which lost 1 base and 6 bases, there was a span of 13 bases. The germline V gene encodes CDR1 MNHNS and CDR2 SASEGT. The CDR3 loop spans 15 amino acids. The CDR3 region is CASSEVSGEGQPQHF. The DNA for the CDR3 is TGTGCCAGCAGTGAAGTTTCAGGGGAGGGTCAGCCCCAGCATTTT.

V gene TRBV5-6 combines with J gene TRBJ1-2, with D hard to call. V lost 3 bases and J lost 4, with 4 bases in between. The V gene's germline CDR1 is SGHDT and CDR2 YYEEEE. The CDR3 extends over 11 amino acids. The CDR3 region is CASSSFYGYTF. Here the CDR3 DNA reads TGTGCCAGCAGCTCCTTCTATGGCTACACCTTC.

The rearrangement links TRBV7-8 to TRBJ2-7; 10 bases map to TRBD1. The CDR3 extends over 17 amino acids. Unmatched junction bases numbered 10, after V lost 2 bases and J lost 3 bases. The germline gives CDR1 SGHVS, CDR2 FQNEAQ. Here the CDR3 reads CASSLYGTGVVFYEQYF. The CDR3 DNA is TGTGCCAGCAGCTTATACGGGACAGGGGTAGTTTTCTACGAGCAGTACTTC.

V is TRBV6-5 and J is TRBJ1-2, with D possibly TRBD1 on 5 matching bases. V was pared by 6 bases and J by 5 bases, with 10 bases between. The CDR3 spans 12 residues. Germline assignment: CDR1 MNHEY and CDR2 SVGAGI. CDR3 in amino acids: CASRGDPYGYTF. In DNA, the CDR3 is TGTGCCAGCAGAGGGGACCCTTATGGCTACACCTTC.

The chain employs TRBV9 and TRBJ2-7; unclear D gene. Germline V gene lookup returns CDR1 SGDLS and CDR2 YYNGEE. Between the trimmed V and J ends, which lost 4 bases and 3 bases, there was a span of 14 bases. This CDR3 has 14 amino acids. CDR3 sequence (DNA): TGTGCCAGCAGCCCCTCGATGGGGAACTACGAGCAGTACTTC. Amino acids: CASSPSMGNYEQYF.

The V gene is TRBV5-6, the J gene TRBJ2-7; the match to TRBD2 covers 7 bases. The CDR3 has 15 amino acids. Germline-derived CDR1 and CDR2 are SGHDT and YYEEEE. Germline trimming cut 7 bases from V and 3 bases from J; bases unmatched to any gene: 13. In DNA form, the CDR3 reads TGTGCCAGCGGGACCCCTAATCGGGACTACTACGAGCAGTACTTC. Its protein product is CASGTPNRDYYEQYF.

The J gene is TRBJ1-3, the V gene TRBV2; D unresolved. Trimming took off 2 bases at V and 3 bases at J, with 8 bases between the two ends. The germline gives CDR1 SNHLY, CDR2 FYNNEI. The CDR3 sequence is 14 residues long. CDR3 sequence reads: CASSERRVGNTIYF. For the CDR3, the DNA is TGTGCCAGCAGTGAAAGGCGGGTTGGAAACACCATATATTTT.

In DNA form, the CDR3 reads TGTGCCTGGAGAGGAGGGAATGAGCAGTTCTTC. It codes for CAWRGGNEQFF. The chain joins TRBV30 to TRBJ2-1; D possibly corresponds to TRBD2 (6 bases). The V gene's germline CDR1 is GTSNPN and CDR2 SVGIG (reference sequence). There are 11 residues in the CDR3. Trimming stripped 3 bases from V and 7 bases from J, with 7 bases between.

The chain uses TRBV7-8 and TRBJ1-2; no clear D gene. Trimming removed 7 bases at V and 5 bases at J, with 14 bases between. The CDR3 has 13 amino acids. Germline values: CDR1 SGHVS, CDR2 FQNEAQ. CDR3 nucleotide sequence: TGTGCCAGCACCCAGCCTGCAGATTATGGCTACACCTTC. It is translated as CASTQPADYGYTF.